The 5 T cell receptor beta chains below were found in one sample sequenced in a study of CD8 T cells in ankylosing spondylitis. Their recognized antigens are unknown. Points from the study as a whole: About 8 highly homologous variants made up a TCR beta motif that seemed to typify ankylosing spondylitis blood.

TCRdb re-called the 5' RACE reads with MiXCR, one entry per CDR3 protein. The data show about 90,000 distinct CDR3 sequences, roughly 10% seen once. The specimen was blood, either unsorted or a sorted T cell fraction (not recorded which). All receptors derive from a male donor with ankylosing spondylitis.

This clonotype was seen repeatedly, ten times or more. This chain links TRBV11-2 with TRBJ1-4, with TRBD1 matching over 8 bases. The CDR3 runs to 17 residues. CDR1 SGHAT and CDR2 FQNNGV come from the germline V gene. J gave up 0 bases and V 5 bases, and 8 bases lay outside the gene matches. The CDR3 spells CASSGLGQAATNEKLFF. The CDR3 coding sequence is TGTGCCAGCAGCGGTCTGGGACAGGCAGCAACTAATGAAAAACTGTTTTTT.

At least ten counts were recorded for this clonotype. This chain uses TRBV29-1 with TRBJ2-1, with D possibly being TRBD1 or TRBD2 (5 bases each). There are 16 residues in the CDR3. Germline V gene sequence: CDR1 SQVTM, CDR2 ANQGSEA. The germline V and J ends were trimmed by 3 bases and 7 bases, with 22 bases remaining between them. The CDR3 spells CSVDSEDEGLMNEQFF. The CDR3 coding sequence is TGCAGCGTTGATAGCGAGGATGAGGGGCTGATGAATGAGCAGTTCTTC.

This clonotype occurred many times. CDR3 sequence (DNA): TGCGCCAGCAGCTTGGACCGGGAGAGGTACGAGCAGTACTTC. Amino acid sequence: CASSLDRERYEQYF. The chain carries TRBV5-1 and TRBJ2-7, with D possibly being TRBD2 (6 bases). Trimming left V 0 bases short and J 4 bases short, with 11 bases between. The CDR3 runs to 14 residues. CDR1 SGHRS and CDR2 YFSETQ come from the germline V gene.

The rearrangement uses TRBV5-5 and TRBJ2-5; D gene uncertain. Germline V lookup: CDR1 SGHKS, CDR2 YYEKEE (reference sequence). The CDR3 has 11 amino acids. The ends were cut back, 1 base at V and 5 bases at J, with 3 bases in the middle. CDR3 nucleotide sequence: TGTGCCAGCAGCTTGTGGGAGACCCAGTACTTC. Protein: CASSLWETQYF.

This clonotype has ten or more counts. The rearrangement links TRBV4-1 to TRBJ2-3; D is unclear. In germline, CDR1 is MGHRA, CDR2 YSYEKL. The length of the CDR3 is 15 residues. The ends were cut back, 0 bases at V and 1 base at J, with 8 bases in the middle. Here the CDR3 DNA reads TGCGCCAGCAGCCAAGAAGGGCTGGGCACAGATACGCAGTATTTT. Protein sequence: CASSQEGLGTDTQYF.